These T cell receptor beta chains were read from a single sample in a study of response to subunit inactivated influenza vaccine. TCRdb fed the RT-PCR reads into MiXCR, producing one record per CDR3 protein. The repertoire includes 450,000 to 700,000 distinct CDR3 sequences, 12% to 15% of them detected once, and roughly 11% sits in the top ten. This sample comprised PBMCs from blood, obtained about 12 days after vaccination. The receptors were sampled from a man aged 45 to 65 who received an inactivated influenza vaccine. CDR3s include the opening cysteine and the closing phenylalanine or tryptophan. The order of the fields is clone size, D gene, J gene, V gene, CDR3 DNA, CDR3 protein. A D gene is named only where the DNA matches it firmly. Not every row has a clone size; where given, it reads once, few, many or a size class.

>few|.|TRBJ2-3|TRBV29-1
TGCAGCGTTGCAGGCACAGATACGCAGTATTTT
CSVAGTDTQYF
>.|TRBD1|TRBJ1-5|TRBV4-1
TGCGCCAGCAGCCAAAATGAGGGGGCCGGCAATCAGCCCCAGCATTTT
CASSQNEGAGNQPQHF
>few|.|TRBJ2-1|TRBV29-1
TGCAGCGTTGAAGCCCCGGGGGACAGGGGGCAGCTAGCGGGAGGTCGGGATGAGCAGTTCTTC
CSVEAPGDRGQLAGGRDEQFF
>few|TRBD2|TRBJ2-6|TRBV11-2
TGTGCCAGCAGCTTAGGCACTAGCGGAGCATCTGGGGCCAACGTCCTGACTTTC
CASSLGTSGASGANVLTF
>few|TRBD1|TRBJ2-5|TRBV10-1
TGCGCCAGCAGTAGATTTGGGACAGGTCAAGAGACCCAGTACTTC
CASSRFGTGQETQYF
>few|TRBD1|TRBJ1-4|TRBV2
TGTGCCAGCAAGGCCGGGACAGAGAATGAAAAACTGTTTTTT
CASKAGTENEKLFF
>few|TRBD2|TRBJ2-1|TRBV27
TGTGCCAGCAGTTTATCATTCGCGGGAGGGCCCATCGAGCAGTTCTTC
CASSLSFAGGPIEQFF
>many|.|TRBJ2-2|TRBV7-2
TGCGCCAGCAGCTTGTCAGGGACCAACACCGGGGAGCTGTTTTTT
CASSLSGTNTGELFF
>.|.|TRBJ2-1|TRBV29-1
TGCAGCGTTGATAAAGGGGCTAGCTCCTACAATGAGCAGTTCTTC
CSVDKGASSYNEQFF
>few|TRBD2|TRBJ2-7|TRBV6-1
TGTGCCAGCAGACAAGGGACTAGCGGATCCTACGAGCAGTACTTC
CASRQGTSGSYEQYF
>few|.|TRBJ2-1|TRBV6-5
TGTGCCGCGAGCTCCTACAATGAGCAGTTCTTC
CAASSYNEQFF
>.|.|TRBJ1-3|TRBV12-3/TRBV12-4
TGTGCCAGCAGGCCCTACAGGGCCACCATATATTTT
CASRPYRATIYF
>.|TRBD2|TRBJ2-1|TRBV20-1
TGCAGTGCTAGAGAAGCGGGGAGCTCCTACAATGAGCAGTTCTTC
CSAREAGSSYNEQFF